The rows below give T cell receptor beta chains drawn from one sample of a study of T cell responses to AZD1222 COVID-19 vaccine. The method was immunoSEQ multiplex PCR; TCRdb's version includes in-frame clones alone and lacks a portion of them. The table lists about 120,000 clones, 91% of them singletons. The sequencing used peripheral blood, collected on day 0 of AZD1222 vaccination. The source of these receptors is an adult in good health. The CDR3 runs from the conserved cysteine through the conserved F or W. Fields, in order: clone size, D gene, J gene, V gene, CDR3 DNA, CDR3 protein. A D gene is named only where the DNA matches it firmly. For some rows the clone size is stated as once, few or many, or as a class when expanded; others skip it.

.	.	TRBJ2-1	TRBV14	TGTGCCAGCAGCCGCCTCGACTTGATTGAGCAGTTCTTC	CASSRLDLIEQFF
.	.	TRBJ2-2	TRBV18	TGTGCCAGCTCACTCGGGACGGATGTCCGGACCGGGGAGCTGTTTTTT	CASSLGTDVRTGELFF
.	.	TRBJ1-5	TRBV30	TGTGCCTGGAGTAGAGAGGGCAATCAGCCCCAGCATTTT	CAWSREGNQPQHF
.	TRBD2	TRBJ2-1	TRBV5-8	TGTGCCAGCTATAACCCAACTAGCGGGAGTTTCGATGAGCAGTTCTTC	CASYNPTSGSFDEQFF
.	.	TRBJ2-2	TRBV5-1	TGCGCCAGCAGCCGGGGGTGGCAGAGCAACGGGGAGCTGTTTTTT	CASSRGWQSNGELFF
few	TRBD1	TRBJ2-5	TRBV5-4	TGTGCCAGCAGTTCCGAGACAGGGGCTGAGACCCAGTACTTC	CASSSETGAETQYF
.	TRBD1	TRBJ1-2	TRBV7-9	TGTGCCAGCAGCTTAGTCCCGGGACAGACCCATTTTAACTATGGCTACACCTTC	CASSLVPGQTHFNYGYTF
once	TRBD1	TRBJ1-1	TRBV10-3	TGTGCCATCAGGAGACAGGGGGCCCCTGAAGCTTTCTTT	CAIRRQGAPEAFF
once	.	TRBJ1-1	TRBV12-3/TRBV12-4	TGTGCCACCTCAGGACCAGGGACTGAAGCTTTCTTT	CATSGPGTEAFF
.	.	TRBJ1-2	TRBV27	TGTGCCAGCAGTTTCCTTGGACAGAGTCCATATGGCTACACCTTC	CASSFLGQSPYGYTF
once	.	TRBJ2-7	TRBV5-5	TGTGCCAGCAGCTTGGACGGGCTTCCCTACGAGCAGTACTTC	CASSLDGLPYEQYF
.	TRBD1	TRBJ1-1	TRBV5-6	TGTGCCAGCAGCCAAACAGGGGCGCTTGGTGAAGCTTTCTTT	CASSQTGALGEAFF
.	.	TRBJ2-2	TRBV1	TGCACCAGCAGCCAAGATCACCGTATCGCCATTGCGGGAGGGCCTGACGGGGAGCTGTTTTTT	CTSSQDHRIAIAGGPDGELFF
.	.	TRBJ2-7	TRBV9	TGTGCCAGCAGCGTAGGGGACGCAGGGGAGCAGTACTTC	CASSVGDAGEQYF
.	.	TRBJ1-4	TRBV7-9	TGTGCCAGCAGCTCCCGGGGGGTCAGGGGTGAAAAACTGTTTTTT	CASSSRGVRGEKLFF
.	TRBD2	TRBJ2-2	TRBV5-1	TGCGCCAGCAGCTTGGGACTAGCGATTGCCGGGGAGCTGTTTTTT	CASSLGLAIAGELFF
.	TRBD1	TRBJ1-2	TRBV27	TGTGCCAGCAGTTCGGGACAGGAGTTACCCTATGGCTACACCTTC	CASSSGQELPYGYTF
.	.	TRBJ2-1	TRBV7-6	TGTGCCAGCAGCTTAGAGACTAACCCTTTTGATGAGCAGTTCTTC	CASSLETNPFDEQFF
.	.	TRBJ1-2	TRBV5-4	TGTGCCAGCAGCTTGGGCGGCAACTATGGCTACACCTTC	CASSLGGNYGYTF
.	.	TRBJ1-2	TRBV10-3	TGTGCCATCAGTCAGGACGGAAGGGATGGCTACACCTTC	CAISQDGRDGYTF
.	.	TRBJ1-5	TRBV20-1	TGCAGTGCTAGTCGCATGAATCAGCCCCAGCATTTT	CSASRMNQPQHF
.	.	TRBJ2-1	TRBV2	TGTGCCAGCGCACCCGCCCTGGACAATGAGCAGTTCTTC	CASAPALDNEQFF
.	TRBD2	TRBJ2-1	TRBV5-8	TGTGCCAGCAGCTTCGTAGCGGGAGGGGTTGAGCAGTTCTTC	CASSFVAGGVEQFF
.	.	TRBJ2-1	TRBV7-8	TGTGCCAGCAGCTTAAGGGTAGTAGGGTCCCCTCGGTTCTTC	CASSLRVVGSPRFF
.	TRBD2	TRBJ2-1	TRBV19	TGTGCCAGTAGTATCTACGGGAGGGACAATGAGCAGTTCTTC	CASSIYGRDNEQFF
.	.	TRBJ1-1	TRBV5-1	TGCGCCAGCAGCTTGTTGCAGAACACTGAAGCTTTCTTT	CASSLLQNTEAFF
.	.	TRBJ1-1	TRBV6-5	TGTGCCAGCAGTTACGGGGGACTAGGATTGAACACTGAAGCTTTCTTT	CASSYGGLGLNTEAFF
.	TRBD1	TRBJ2-3	TRBV19	TGTGCCAGTAGTCCCCGGACAGGGGGCACAGATACGCAGTATTTT	CASSPRTGGTDTQYF
.	.	TRBJ2-7	TRBV7-2	TGTGCCAGCAGCTTCGGATCCTCCTACGAGCAGTACTTC	CASSFGSSYEQYF
.	.	TRBJ1-3	TRBV9	TGTGCCAGCAGCGTAGGTGGAGTCTCTGGAAACACCATATATTTT	CASSVGGVSGNTIYF
.	TRBD1	TRBJ2-5	TRBV7-9	TGTGCCAGCAGCTTCCAGGGACAGCTAGAGACCCAGTACTTC	CASSFQGQLETQYF
.	.	TRBJ2-7	TRBV29-1	TGCAGCGTCGCGGGACCGCGCTACGAGCAGTACTTC	CSVAGPRYEQYF
once	.	TRBJ1-3	TRBV19	TGTGCCAGTAGTATAAGGAATGGAAACACCATATATTTT	CASSIRNGNTIYF
.	TRBD2	TRBJ2-1	TRBV2	TGTGCCAGCATTGGGGGACTAGCGGGACGTCGGCAGTTCTTC	CASIGGLAGRRQFF
.	.	TRBJ2-7	TRBV2	TGTGCCAGCACGACAGAATCTGGGAACGAGCAGTACTTC	CASTTESGNEQYF
few	TRBD1	TRBJ2-2	TRBV12-3/TRBV12-4	TGTGCCAGCAGCCCGCGTGACAGGGTTGAGCTGTTTTTT	CASSPRDRVELFF
.	.	TRBJ2-2	TRBV5-5	TGTGCCAGCAGCTTCGCGACCCTCACCGGGGAGCTGTTTTTT	CASSFATLTGELFF
.	.	TRBJ2-7	TRBV28	TGTGCCAGCACTAGCCCCGGGGTAGGGGCGGGCGAGCAGTACTTC	CASTSPGVGAGEQYF
few	.	TRBJ2-1	TRBV7-8	TGTGCCAGCAGCATTTTCGGAGAGCAGTTCTTC	CASSIFGEQFF
.	TRBD1	TRBJ1-1	TRBV12-5	TGTGCTAGTGGTATCAGACAGGGAGCTGAAGCTTTCTTT	CASGIRQGAEAFF
.	.	TRBJ2-7	TRBV7-2	TGTGCCAGCAGCCCCTCCTCCTACGAGCAGTACTTC	CASSPSSYEQYF
.	TRBD1	TRBJ1-1	TRBV18	TGTGCCAGCTCAGCACTCGGGACAGGTGGAGGAGCTGAAGCTTTCTTT	CASSALGTGGGAEAFF
.	TRBD1	TRBJ2-7	TRBV7-3	TGTGCCAGCAGCTTCACAGGGGGTTCCTACGAGCAGTACTTC	CASSFTGGSYEQYF
.	.	TRBJ1-2	TRBV7-2	TGTGCCAGCAGCTTAGACACTAACTATGGCTACACCTTC	CASSLDTNYGYTF
.	.	TRBJ2-7	TRBV6-2/TRBV6-3	TGTGCCAGCAGTTATCTCCTGAACAAGCTAGCCTACGAGCAGTACTTC	CASSYLLNKLAYEQYF